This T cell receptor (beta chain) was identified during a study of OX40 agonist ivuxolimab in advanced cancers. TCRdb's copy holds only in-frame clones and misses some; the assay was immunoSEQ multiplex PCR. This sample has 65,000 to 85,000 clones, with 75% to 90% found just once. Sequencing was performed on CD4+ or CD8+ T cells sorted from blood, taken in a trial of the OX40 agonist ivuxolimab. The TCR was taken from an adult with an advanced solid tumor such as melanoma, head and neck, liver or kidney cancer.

CDR3 sequence (DNA): TGTGCCAGCAGTTATCAGGGGGACGTTAATGAAAAACTGTTTTTT. This translates into CASSYQGDVNEKLFF. This chain links TRBV2 with TRBJ1-4; TRBD1 matches 7 bases. The V and J ends lost 5 bases and 4 bases, in that order; junction bases with no gene match: 7. Germline V gene lookup returns CDR1 SNHLY and CDR2 FYNNEI. The length of the CDR3 is 15 residues.